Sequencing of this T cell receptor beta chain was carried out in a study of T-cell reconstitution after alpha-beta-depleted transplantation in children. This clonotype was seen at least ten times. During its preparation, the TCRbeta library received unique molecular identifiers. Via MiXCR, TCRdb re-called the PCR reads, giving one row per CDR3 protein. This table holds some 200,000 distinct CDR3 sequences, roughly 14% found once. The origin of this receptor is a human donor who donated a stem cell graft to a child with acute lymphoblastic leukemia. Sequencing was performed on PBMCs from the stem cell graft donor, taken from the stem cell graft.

The CDR3 bases are TGTGCCAGCAGCACCCCGGGATCCGGGGAGCTGTTTTTT. Protein: CASSTPGSGELFF. The chain employs TRBV11-1 and TRBJ2-2, with a weak D call TRBD2 (5 bases). The CDR3 length is 13 residues. The V end was cut by 5 bases, the J end by 6 bases, with 10 bases between. CDR1 is SGHAT and CDR2 is FQDESV in the germline V gene (reference sequence).